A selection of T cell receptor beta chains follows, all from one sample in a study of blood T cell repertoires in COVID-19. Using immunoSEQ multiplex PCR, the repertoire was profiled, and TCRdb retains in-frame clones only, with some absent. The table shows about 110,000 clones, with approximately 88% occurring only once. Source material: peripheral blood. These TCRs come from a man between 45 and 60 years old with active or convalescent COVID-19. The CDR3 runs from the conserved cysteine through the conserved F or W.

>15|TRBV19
CASSIGGRVTDTQYF
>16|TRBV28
CASSIAGTGNNYEQYF
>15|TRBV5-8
CASSRRASGVYEQYF
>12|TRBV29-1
CSVAGPAYEQYF
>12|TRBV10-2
CASGPGFDEQFF
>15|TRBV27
CASSLSGQGAFEQYF
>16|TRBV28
CASSTQGARGTDTQYF
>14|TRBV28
CASSQSGPQETQYF
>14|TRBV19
CASSGTGSNYGYTF
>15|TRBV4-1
CASSQEPGSNYGYTF
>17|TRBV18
CASSPTSGGGGTYEQYF
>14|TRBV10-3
CAISESPGNSEAFF
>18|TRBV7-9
CASSLGARDRGQRYEQYF
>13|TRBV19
CASSMGGGNEQFF
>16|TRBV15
CATSNGQGGTQNEQFF
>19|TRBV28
CASSAVPGQARSGANVLTF
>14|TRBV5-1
CASRTSGSADTQYF
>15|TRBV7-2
CASSSGLAGDGEQYF
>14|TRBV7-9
CASSPGTGVLEQFF
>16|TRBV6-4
CASSDRGRPYNSPLHF
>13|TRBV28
CAGYRGGGTEAFF
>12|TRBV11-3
CASSQSYNEQFF
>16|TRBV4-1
CASSMGSTRTNEKLFF
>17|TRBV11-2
CASEGLAGVWNTGELFF
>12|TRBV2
CASLHTRVEQYF
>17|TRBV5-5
CASSPRLAGGSYNEQFF
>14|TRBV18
CASSPAPRNTEAFF
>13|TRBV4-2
CASSQRGANVLTF
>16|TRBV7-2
CASSLGVRGDTDTQYF
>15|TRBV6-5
CASRVTRDSFYEQYF
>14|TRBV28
CASSPFGRMDTQYF
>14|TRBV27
CASSLQGVLQPQHF
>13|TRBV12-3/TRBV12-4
CASSLRQRETQYF
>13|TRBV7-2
CASSLQPGEKLFF
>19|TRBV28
CASSWVSSFSGSGANVLTF
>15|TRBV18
CASSPSGIQPYEQYF
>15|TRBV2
CASLRELHSGNEQFF
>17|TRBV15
CATSKRSPATGTYDYTF
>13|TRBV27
CASSTWANTEAFF
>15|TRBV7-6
CASSTGSTRGETQYF
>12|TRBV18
CASSPTTRQQFF
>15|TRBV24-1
CATSPGYYSNQPQHF
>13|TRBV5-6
CASSLDNVYGYTF